This T cell receptor beta chain is drawn from a study of T cell responses to AZD1222 COVID-19 vaccine. Notes on this clone: The antigen is not known.

Assay used: immunoSEQ multiplex PCR; TCRdb lists only in-frame clones, some missing. The sample has 120,000 to 150,000 clones, roughly 84% seen once. Trimming removed 6 bases at V and 2 bases at J, with 16 bases between. Per germline, CDR1 KGHSH and CDR2 LQKENI. The CDR3 is 15 residues long. Study-wide results and caveats: Donors, mostly white British, included more females; clonal diversity was possibly underestimated. The study sampled repertoires only after the peak T cell response.

The V gene is TRBV18, the J gene TRBJ1-2; TRBD1 might be the D (5 bases). The receptor comes from an adult who received the AZD1222 COVID-19 vaccine. The sample in question was peripheral blood, obtained 28 days after the second AZD1222 dose. The CDR3 DNA follows: TGTGCCAGCTCGCCGATGCCGGACACGAACTATGGCTACACCTTC. It codes for CASSPMPDTNYGYTF.